This T cell receptor beta chain came from a study of T cell repertoires in cytomegalovirus infection (dated 2019 in TCRdb). At the level of the whole study: Because public TCR beta signatures pointed to carriage of CMV infection together with the matching HLA type, the HLA type of each donor mattered for the analysis. Results and caveats for the whole study, not just this receptor: Cumulative frequency of public TCR beta family members discriminated carriers of CMV infection plus the relevant HLA type in this cohort and an independent roughly 330-donor cohort. In the ex vivo response, HLA-C-restricted CMV-specific TCR beta clonotypes were dominant, and in two of eight donors the single most frequent clonotype came from this HLA-C-restricted group.

From cysteine to phenylalanine, the CDR3 is 15 amino acids long. Here the CDR3 DNA is all that survives: 45 bases in frame from base 1. From a lookup of the germline V gene, CDR1 and CDR2 are SGHTA and FQGNSA. The V and J ends are trimmed by 1 base and 6 bases, leaving 16 bases between them. This clonotype occurred many times. Its antigen is still unknown. No quality values exist for individual bases; no much larger clone is one base distant. Sequenced using an Illumina HiSeq 1500. In-frame beta chains were kept once TCRdb had trimmed the public reads at Q25 with fastp and called clones with MiXCR. Rows merge per CDR3 protein into single entries with the most common DNA and genes. Within this sample are about 320,000 distinct CDR3 sequences, with 9.5% of them counted one time only. The top ten constitute about 4.5% of the sample.

The sample was PBMCs. This TCR came from a human donor in good health (CMV status not recorded). Some clones in this sample may be carry-over from other donors' samples. The rearranged chain carries TRBV7-2 and TRBJ2-7; the D call could be TRBD1 or TRBD2, with each sharing 5 bases. The DNA sequence is as follows: TGTGCCAGCAGCTTAGACGGGACCGTAGTCTCCGAGCAGTACTTC. This encodes CASSLDGTVVSEQYF.